The 23 T cell receptor beta chains below come from one sample, sequenced in a study of molecular identifiers for immune sequencing clone quantification. TCRdb re-analysed the PCR reads in MiXCR, keeping a single row per CDR3 protein. The sample consists of some 650,000 distinct CDR3 sequences, 15% to 20% of them appearing once. Sequencing input: naive CD8+ T cells from blood, with Jurkat cell RNA spiked in. Subset of the sample: FACS-sorted CD8+CD4-CCR7+CD45RA+ naive T cells. These receptor sequences come from a human donor in good health. Some libraries in this study had Jurkat cell RNA spiked in.

Note on this clonotype: Since a much larger clone is just one base distant, this may be a read error. The chain links TRBV6-2 or TRBV6-3 to TRBJ2-7; D ambiguous. Per the germline V gene, CDR1 is MNHEY and CDR2 is SVGEGT. The CDR3 loop spans 12 amino acids. Between the trimmed V and J ends, which lost 3 bases and 3 bases, there was a span of 6 bases. In nucleotides, the CDR3 is TGTGCCAGCAGTTATGAGGACTACGAGCAGTACTTC. This encodes CASSYEDYEQYF.

This clonotype was picked up many times. The chain couples TRBV11-2 to TRBJ2-7, with 8 bases matching TRBD2. Germline CDR1 SGHAT, CDR2 FQNNGV. The V gene end was trimmed by 1 base and the J gene end by 4 bases; junction bases not matched to a gene: 12. The CDR3 contains 17 residues. CDR3 bases: TGTGCCAGCAGCTTAGCCTACGGGGGGGCCCTCGGGTACGAGCAGTACTTC. Amino acid sequence: CASSLAYGGALGYEQYF.

The table lists this clonotype with many counts. CDR3 nucleotides: TGTGCCAGCAGGGGCCCTGACAGTAACTATGGCTACACCTTC. It is translated as CASRGPDSNYGYTF. The chain carries TRBV2 and TRBJ1-2, with a weak D call TRBD1 (5 bases). The CDR3 is 14 amino acids. Trimming pared 6 bases from V and 1 base from J, leaving 12 bases between. Germline V gene data show CDR1 as SNHLY and CDR2 as FYNNEI.

As to this clonotype: This may be a read error, as it is one base from a much larger clone. The J gene is TRBJ2-7, the V gene TRBV7-9, with D unclear. Trimming shortened V by 1 base and J by 6 bases, and 10 bases separated the two germline ends. The CDR3 sequence is 13 residues long. The germline V gene has CDR1 SEHNR and CDR2 FQNEAQ (reference sequence). This chain's CDR3 is CASSLVGASEQYF. CDR3 in DNA: TGTGCCAGCAGCTTAGTGGGTGCGAGCGAGCAGTACTTC.

This clonotype was detected many times. The rearrangement links TRBV20-1 to TRBJ1-2; 7 nucleotides line up with TRBD1. Trimming at V came to 0 bases and at J to 4 bases, leaving 8 bases not matched to a gene. Germline CDR1 and CDR2: DFQATT and SNEGSKA (reference sequence). The CDR3 has 15 amino acids. The CDR3 protein is CSARDLTGSLYGYTF. The CDR3 bases are TGCAGTGCTAGAGATTTGACAGGGTCCCTCTATGGCTACACCTTC.

This clonotype has at least ten counts. An end of the junction differs from the germline gene, which may be a read error. The chain employs TRBV7-2 and TRBJ1-1; 10 nucleotides line up with TRBD1. The CDR3 runs to 14 residues. Germline V gene data show CDR1 as SGHTA and CDR2 as FQGNSA. The CDR3: CASSPGQGDTEAFF. The CDR3 bases are TGCGCCAGCAGCCCCGGACAGGGGGACACTGAAGCTTTCTTT.

This clonotype was recorded at least ten times. The chain employs TRBV5-6 and TRBJ2-2; no firm D call. V gave up 0 bases and J gave up 0 bases, with 9 bases separating them. Germline CDR1 SGHDT, CDR2 YYEEEE. The CDR3 is 16 amino acids. CDR3 sequence reads: CASSLEVRPNTGELFF. CDR3 nucleotides: TGTGCCAGCAGCTTGGAGGTCAGGCCGAACACCGGGGAGCTGTTTTTT.

This clonotype came up many times. This chain connects TRBV27 to TRBJ1-5; D gene uncertain. Germline CDR1 is MNHEY and CDR2 is SMNVEV (reference sequence). The CDR3 loop spans 16 amino acids. The V end was cut by 4 bases, the J end by 1 base, with 14 bases between. CDR3 amino acids: CASSSSAGPSNQPQHF. CDR3 sequence (DNA): TGTGCCAGCAGTTCCTCTGCAGGTCCGAGCAATCAGCCCCAGCATTTT.

This chain joins TRBV6-5 and TRBJ2-3; D is ambiguous. CDR3 length: 14 residues. CDR1 is MNHEY and CDR2 is SVGAGI in the germline V gene. V lost 5 bases, J lost 9 bases, and 18 bases lay in between. CDR3 in DNA: TGTGCCAGCAGTAGATTGCAATTTGAGGACACGCAGTATTTT. It is translated as CASSRLQFEDTQYF.

Turning to this clonotype: Possible read error: a much larger clone is one base away. The CDR3 protein is CASGQDRSTDTQYF. CDR3 coding DNA: TGTGCCAGCGGCCAAGACAGGTCCACAGATACGCAGTATTTT. The chain combines TRBV7-6 with TRBJ2-3; tentative D call: TRBD1 (6 bases). The CDR3 has 14 residues. Germline assignment: CDR1 SGHVS and CDR2 FNYEAQ. Trimming left V 8 bases short and J 2 bases short, with 14 bases between. Using reference TRBV7-6 and TRBJ2-3 for the parts outside the CDR3, the full variable domain is GAGVSQSPRYKVTKRGQDVALRCDPISGHVSLYWYRQALGQGPEFLTYFNYEAQQDKSGLPNDRFSAERPEGSISTLTIQRTEQRDSAMYRCASGQDRSTDTQYFGPGTRLTVL.

The table lists this clonotype with many counts. Here the CDR3 DNA reads TGTGCCAGCAGCCAAGTGCCCCCGGCTAGCGACCAAGAGACCCAGTACTTC. It codes for CASSQVPPASDQETQYF. This sequence joins TRBV3-1 and TRBJ2-5, with D possibly matching TRBD2 (6 bases). The CDR3 contains 17 residues. CDR1 LGHDT and CDR2 YNNKEL come from the germline V gene (reference sequence). Between the trimmed V and J ends, which lost 1 base and 0 bases, there was a span of 15 bases.

The V gene is TRBV12-3 or TRBV12-4, the J gene TRBJ1-4; the D is unclear. V lost 1 base, J lost 0 bases, and 12 bases lay in between. The CDR3 has 17 residues. The CDR3 nucleotides read TGTGCCAGCAGTTTAGGACTTTCGGAACCAACTAATGAAAAACTGTTTTTT. This codes for CASSLGLSEPTNEKLFF.

A remark on this clonotype: A read error may be the cause here, since a much bigger clone is one base away. The J gene is TRBJ2-1, the V gene TRBV27, with D possibly matching TRBD2 (6 bases). Germline V lookup: CDR1 MNHEY, CDR2 SMNVEV (reference sequence). The CDR3 totals 14 residues. The CDR3 DNA is TGTGCCAGCAGTAGTCTAGCGACCTACAATGAGCGGTTCTTC. Amino acid sequence: CASSSLATYNERFF.

A word on this clonotype: A much larger clone differs by one base, so this may be a read error. This chain connects TRBV7-2 to TRBJ2-7, with a tentative D call TRBD1 (6 bases). Trimming left V 3 bases short and J 6 bases short, with 21 bases between. The CDR3 extends over 16 amino acids. CDR1 is SGHTA, CDR2 FQGNSA, per germline. This chain's CDR3 is CASSLTGTRGVSEQYF. The CDR3 region has the DNA TGTGCCAGCAGCTTGACCGGGACAAGGGGCGTATCCGAGCAGTACTTC.

This clonotype was seen many times. A read error may account for a junction end that differs from germline. The chain couples TRBV7-7 to TRBJ2-5; TRBD2 agrees at 11 bases. CDR3 length: 18 residues. CDR1 is SSHAT and CDR2 is FNYEAQ in the germline V gene (reference sequence). This CDR3 is CASSLKSSGRRAQETQYF. DNA for the CDR3: TGTGCTAGCAGCCTAAAATCTAGCGGGAGGCGTGCTCAAGAGACCCAGTACTTC.

The chain employs TRBV28 and TRBJ1-2; D gene uncertain. Trimming cost V 5 bases and J 2 bases, with 15 bases left between them. The CDR3 totals 15 residues. Germline loops: CDR1 MDHEN, CDR2 SYDVKM. The CDR3 region has the DNA TGTGCCAGCAGTGCAAGACTCTTCCAAAACTATGGCTACACCTTC. This encodes CASSARLFQNYGYTF.

This clonotype has a count of ten or more. The CDR3 here is CASSRSAGSYEQYF. CDR3 DNA sequence: TGTGCCAGCAGTCGCAGTGCCGGGAGCTACGAGCAGTACTTC. The V gene is TRBV28, the J gene TRBJ2-7; weak D call: TRBD2 (6 bases). Trimming cost V 5 bases and J 3 bases, with 14 bases left between them. The CDR3 totals 14 residues. Germline V gene sequence: CDR1 MDHEN, CDR2 SYDVKM.

There are many counts of this clonotype. CDR3 nucleotide sequence: TGCAGTGCTAGAGCAGCGTTCACCTCCTACGAGCAGTACTTC. Protein product: CSARAAFTSYEQYF. This chain links TRBV20-1 with TRBJ2-7; D uncertain. Per the germline V gene, CDR1 is DFQATT and CDR2 is SNEGSKA (reference sequence). V was pared by 1 base and J by 0 bases, with 10 bases between. The CDR3 length is 14 residues.

For this clonotype: This sequence may be a read error, since a much larger clone differs from it by one base. V usage is TRBV20-1 and J usage is TRBJ2-7; D is undetermined. V lost 0 bases and J 0 bases, leaving 12 bases between the germline ends. The CDR3 sequence is 15 residues long. Germline V CDR1 and CDR2: DFQATT, SNEGSKA (reference sequence). CDR3: CSARDRTSASYEQYF. DNA for the CDR3: TGCAGTGCTAGAGATAGGACCAGCGCCTCCTACGAGCAGTACTTC.

This CDR3 is CASSLLAEDQETQYF. The CDR3 bases are TGTGCCAGCAGCTTACTAGCGGAGGACCAAGAGACCCAGTACTTC. The chain uses TRBV7-2 and TRBJ2-5; 7 bases fit TRBD2. J lost 0 bases, V lost 2 bases, and 3 bases had no gene match. Looked up from germline, CDR1 is SGHTA and CDR2 is FQGNSA. The CDR3 totals 15 residues.

A word on this clonotype: A much bigger clone sits one base away, suggesting this may be a read error. The V gene is TRBV6-5, the J gene TRBJ2-1; D gene uncertain. Germline CDR1 MNHEY, CDR2 SVGAGI. The CDR3 has 16 amino acids. In nucleotides, the CDR3 is TGTGCCAGCAGTTACTCGCAGGTTAGCTCCTACATTGAGCAGTTCTTC. Amino acids: CASSYSQVSSYIEQFF.

Regarding this clonotype: A much larger clone lies one base from this, so it may be a read error. The J gene is TRBJ2-7, the V gene TRBV6-5; no firm D call. From germline, CDR1 is MNHEY and CDR2 SVGAGI. This CDR3 comprises 14 residues. The CDR3 loop reads CASSHEGLVGEQCF. The DNA of the CDR3 is TGTGCCAGCAGCCACGAAGGTCTGGTGGGCGAGCAGTGCTTC.

This clonotype was detected ten times or more. V gene TRBV20-1 combines with J gene TRBJ1-1; D remains unclear. V lost 4 bases and J 3 bases, leaving 18 bases between the germline ends. The germline CDR1 and CDR2 sequences are DFQATT and SNEGSKA (reference sequence). This CDR3 is built from 15 residues. The CDR3, as DNA: TGCAGTGCTATCGGGTTGGAAGACTTGGACACTGAAGCTTTCTTT. Amino acids: CSAIGLEDLDTEAFF.